This T cell receptor (beta chain) is from a study of blood T cell repertoires in COVID-19. Study details: Specimens from acute and convalescent COVID-19 originated in the United States, Italy and Spain. In each case, the material was cDNA or gDNA derived from T cells, B-cell-depleted T cells, or PBMCs.

V was shortened by 3 bases and J by 3 bases, with 16 bases between the two germline ends. The CDR3 loop spans 15 amino acids. Germline V gives CDR1 SGHNT, CDR2 YYREEE (reference sequence). Patients from Seattle were sampled longitudinally, starting during active infection. Per the original methods: Quantification of nucleated cells was approximated via reference gene primer amplification. Using immunoSEQ multiplex PCR, the repertoire was profiled, and TCRdb retains in-frame clones only, with some absent. V and J calls and clone size are as listed in that table; D and trimming were resolved from the DNA. The sample lists some 45,000 clones; approximately 95% were seen once.

The chain recombines TRBV5-4 with TRBJ2-7; maybe TRBD2 (5 bases). Sequenced input: peripheral blood. The TCR sequence derives from a man aged 55-75 years with COVID-19, enrolled during active disease. The CDR3 loop is CASSSGPSQVYEQYF. The DNA for the CDR3 is TGTGCCAGCAGCTCTGGACCTAGCCAGGTCTACGAGCAGTACTTC. The full variable domain, in which reference TRBV5-4 and TRBJ2-7 provide the parts outside the CDR3, is ETGVTQSPTHLIKTRGQQVTLRCSSQSGHNTVSWYQQALGQGPQFIFQYYREEENGRGNFPPRFSGLQFPNYSSELNVNALELDDSALYLCASSSGPSQVYEQYFGPGTRLTVT.